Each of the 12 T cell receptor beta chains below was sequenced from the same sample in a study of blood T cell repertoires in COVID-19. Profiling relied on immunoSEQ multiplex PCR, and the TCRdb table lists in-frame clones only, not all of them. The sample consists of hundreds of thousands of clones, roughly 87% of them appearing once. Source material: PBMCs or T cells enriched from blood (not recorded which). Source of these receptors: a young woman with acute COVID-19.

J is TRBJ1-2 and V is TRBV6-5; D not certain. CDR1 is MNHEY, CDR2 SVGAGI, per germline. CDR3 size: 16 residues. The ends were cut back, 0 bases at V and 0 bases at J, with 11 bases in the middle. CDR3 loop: CASSYSSGIANYGYTF. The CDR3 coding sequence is TGTGCCAGCAGTTACTCGTCCGGGATAGCTAACTATGGCTACACCTTC.

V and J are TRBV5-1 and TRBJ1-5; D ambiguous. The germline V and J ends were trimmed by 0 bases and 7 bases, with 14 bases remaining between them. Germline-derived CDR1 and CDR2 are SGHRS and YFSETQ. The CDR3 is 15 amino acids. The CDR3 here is CASSLGPGSGQPQHF. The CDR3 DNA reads TGCGCCAGCAGCTTGGGGCCCGGTTCGGGACAGCCCCAGCATTTT.

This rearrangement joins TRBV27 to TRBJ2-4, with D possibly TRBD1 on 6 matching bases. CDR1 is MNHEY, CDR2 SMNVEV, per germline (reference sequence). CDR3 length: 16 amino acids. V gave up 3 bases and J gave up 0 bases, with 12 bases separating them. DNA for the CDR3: TGTGCCAGCAGTTTGGGGGCTCTGGTAGCCAAAAACATTCAGTACTTC. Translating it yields CASSLGALVAKNIQYF.

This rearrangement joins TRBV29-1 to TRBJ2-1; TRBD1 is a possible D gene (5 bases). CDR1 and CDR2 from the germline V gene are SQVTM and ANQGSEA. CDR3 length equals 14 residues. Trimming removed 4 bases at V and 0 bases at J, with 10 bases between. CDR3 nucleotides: TGCAGCGTTGTAGACAGTTACTCCTACAATGAGCAGTTCTTC. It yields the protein CSVVDSYSYNEQFF.

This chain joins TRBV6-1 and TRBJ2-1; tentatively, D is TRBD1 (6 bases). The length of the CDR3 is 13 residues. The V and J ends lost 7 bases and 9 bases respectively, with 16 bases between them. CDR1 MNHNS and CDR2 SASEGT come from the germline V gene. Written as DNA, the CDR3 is TGTGCCAGCACCAACACACAGGGCGGTGAGCAGTTCTTC. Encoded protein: CASTNTQGGEQFF.

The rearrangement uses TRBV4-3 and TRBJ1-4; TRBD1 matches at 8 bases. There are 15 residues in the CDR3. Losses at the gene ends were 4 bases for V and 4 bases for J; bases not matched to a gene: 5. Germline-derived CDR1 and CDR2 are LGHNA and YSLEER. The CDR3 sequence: CASSLTRGRNEKLFF. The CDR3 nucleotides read TGCGCCAGCAGCCTAACCAGGGGGCGTAATGAAAAACTGTTTTTT.

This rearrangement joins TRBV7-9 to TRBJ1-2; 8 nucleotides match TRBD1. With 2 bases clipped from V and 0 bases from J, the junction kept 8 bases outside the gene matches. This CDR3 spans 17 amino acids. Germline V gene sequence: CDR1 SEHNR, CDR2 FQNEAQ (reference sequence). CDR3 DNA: TGTGCCAGCAGCTTACTTTGGGGGACAGGTTCTAACTATGGCTACACCTTC. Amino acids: CASSLLWGTGSNYGYTF.

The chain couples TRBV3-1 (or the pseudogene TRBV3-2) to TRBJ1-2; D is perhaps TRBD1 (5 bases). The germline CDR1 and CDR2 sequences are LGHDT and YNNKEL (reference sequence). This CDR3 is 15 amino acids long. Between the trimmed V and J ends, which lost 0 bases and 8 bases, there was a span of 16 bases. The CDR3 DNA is TGTGCCAGCAGCCAAGAGGGACGCCGGGCGGGAGGCTACACCTTC. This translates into CASSQEGRRAGGYTF.

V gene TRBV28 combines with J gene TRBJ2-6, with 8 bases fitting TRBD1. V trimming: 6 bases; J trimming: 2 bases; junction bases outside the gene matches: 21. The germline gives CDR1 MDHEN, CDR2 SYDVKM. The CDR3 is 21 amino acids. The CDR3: CASRRAYPGGSKDTGANVLTF. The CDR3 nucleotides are TGTGCCAGCAGGCGGGCTTATCCAGGGGGCTCGAAGGATACTGGGGCCAACGTCCTGACTTTC.

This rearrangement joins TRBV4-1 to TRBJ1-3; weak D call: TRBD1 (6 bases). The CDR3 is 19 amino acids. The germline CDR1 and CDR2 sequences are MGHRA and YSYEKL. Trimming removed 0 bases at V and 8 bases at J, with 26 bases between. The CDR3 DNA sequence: TGCGCCAGCAGCCAAGAGACGAAGGGGGACGACTTTTTTGTTGACACCATATATTTT. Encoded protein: CASSQETKGDDFFVDTIYF.

The CDR3 sequence is CASSSIAGGSDTQYF. The CDR3, as DNA: TGTGCCAGCAGCTCCATAGCGGGAGGGTCAGATACGCAGTATTTT. The chain links TRBV7-6 to TRBJ2-3; 11 nucleotides agree with TRBD2. The length of the CDR3 is 15 residues. Losses at the gene ends were 4 bases for V and 4 bases for J; bases not matched to a gene: 4. In germline, CDR1 is SGHVS, CDR2 FNYEAQ. Based on the CDR3 plus reference TRBV7-6 and TRBJ2-3, the full variable domain is GAGVSQSPRYKVTKRGQDVALRCDPISGHVSLYWYRQALGQGPEFLTYFNYEAQQDKSGLPNDRFSAERPEGSISTLTIQRTEQRDSAMYRCASSSIAGGSDTQYFGPGTRLTVL.

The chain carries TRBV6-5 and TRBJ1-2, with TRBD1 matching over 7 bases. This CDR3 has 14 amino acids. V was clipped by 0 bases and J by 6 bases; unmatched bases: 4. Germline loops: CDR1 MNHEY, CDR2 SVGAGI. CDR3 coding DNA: TGTGCCAGCAGTTACTCGGGACAGAGAAATGGCTACACCTTC. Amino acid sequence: CASSYSGQRNGYTF.